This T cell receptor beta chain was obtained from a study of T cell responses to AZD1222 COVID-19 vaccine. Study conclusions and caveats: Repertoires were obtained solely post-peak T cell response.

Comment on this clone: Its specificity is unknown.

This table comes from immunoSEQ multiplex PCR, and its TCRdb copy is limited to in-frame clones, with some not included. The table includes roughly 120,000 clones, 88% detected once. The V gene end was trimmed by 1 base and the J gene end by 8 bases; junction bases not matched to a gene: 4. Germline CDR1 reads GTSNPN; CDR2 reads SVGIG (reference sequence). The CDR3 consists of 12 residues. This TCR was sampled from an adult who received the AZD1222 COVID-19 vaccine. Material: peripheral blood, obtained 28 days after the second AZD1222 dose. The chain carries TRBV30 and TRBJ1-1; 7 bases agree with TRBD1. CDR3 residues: CAWSGQGPEAFF. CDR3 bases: TGTGCCTGGAGTGGACAGGGCCCCGAAGCTTTCTTT. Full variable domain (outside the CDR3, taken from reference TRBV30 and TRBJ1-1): SQTIHQWPATLVQPVGSPLSLECTVEGTSNPNLYWYRQAAGRGLQLLFYSVGIGQISSEVPQNLSASRPQDRQFILSSKKLLLSDSGFYLCAWSGQGPEAFFGQGTRLTVV.